This TCR beta chain was retrieved from a study of T cells after posttransplantation cyclophosphamide. CDR3 length: 15 amino acids. In germline, CDR1 is MDHEN, CDR2 SYDVKM. Trimming removed 9 bases from V and 2 bases from J, with 19 bases in between. Measured with immunoSEQ multiplex PCR; TCRdb has only the in-frame clones, and not every one. The sample was found to contain tens of thousands of clones, and every one recurs. This clone occurred many times. The sequenced material came from PBMCs. This receptor was identified in a woman aged 60-70 years in good health, CMV-negative, and a related stem cell transplant donor. This chain joins TRBV28 and TRBJ1-2; D gene ambiguous. This CDR3 is CASTIGGYSNYGYTF. In nucleotides, the CDR3 is TGTGCCAGTACTATCGGAGGCTACTCAAACTATGGCTACACCTTC.